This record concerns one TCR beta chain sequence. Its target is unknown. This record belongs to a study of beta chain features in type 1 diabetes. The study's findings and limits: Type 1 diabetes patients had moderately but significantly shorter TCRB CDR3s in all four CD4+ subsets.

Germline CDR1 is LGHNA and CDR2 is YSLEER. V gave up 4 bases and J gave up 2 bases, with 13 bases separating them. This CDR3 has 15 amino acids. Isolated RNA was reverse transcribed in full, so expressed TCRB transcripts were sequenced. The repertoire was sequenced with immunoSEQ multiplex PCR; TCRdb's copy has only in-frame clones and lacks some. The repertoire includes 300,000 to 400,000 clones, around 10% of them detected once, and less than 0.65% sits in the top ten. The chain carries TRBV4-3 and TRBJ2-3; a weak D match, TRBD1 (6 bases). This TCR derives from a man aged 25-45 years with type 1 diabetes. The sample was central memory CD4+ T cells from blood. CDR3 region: CASSRSGQNTDTQYF. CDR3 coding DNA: TGCGCCAGCAGCCGGTCGGGACAAAACACAGATACGCAGTATTTT.